A single sample is the source of the 7 T cell receptor beta chains below, sequenced in a study of T cells expressing NK-cell markers. TCRdb re-analyzed the 5' RACE reads; it lists each CDR3 protein once, without DNA. Seen in this sample are a few hundred thousand distinct CDR3 sequences; the ten most common clones hold about 3.6%. Sequencing was carried out using blood T cells: a sorted CD56 or NKG2C T cell subset, CD4+ or CD8+ T cells, or bulk PBMC T cells (not recorded which). These receptors were obtained from a man aged 18 to 29 in good health.

The V and J genes are TRBV11-3 and TRBJ2-1; the TCRdb call, TRBD1, lacks DNA for checking. The CDR3 contains 15 residues. Germline lookup yields CDR1 SGHNT and CDR2 YENEEA. The CDR3 sequence is CASAPTVRSYNEQFF.

The chain uses TRBV12-3 or TRBV12-4 and TRBJ2-1; with no DNA, the TCRdb D assignment of TRBD2 cannot be verified. The CDR3 is 15 amino acids. Here the CDR3 reads CASSEGLAEAYEQFF.

The chain recombines TRBV6-5 with TRBJ1-2; TCRdb calls TRBD1, which cannot be checked without DNA. Germline V CDR1 and CDR2: MNHEY, SVGAGI. The CDR3 runs 15 residues. CDR3 protein: CASSYTRTGVDGYTF.

J is TRBJ2-7 and V is TRBV3-1; TCRdb reports TRBD2, a call that lacks DNA to check it against. Germline V gene data show CDR1 as LGHDT and CDR2 as YNNKEL (reference sequence). The CDR3 loop spans 17 amino acids. The CDR3 loop reads CASSHPPGLAGNYEQYF.

The chain recombines TRBV29-1 with TRBJ2-1; checking the TCRdb D call of TRBD2 is not possible without DNA. Looked up from germline, CDR1 is SQVTM and CDR2 is ANQGSEA. The CDR3 loop spans 15 amino acids. The CDR3 sequence: CSVGPQREVANEQFF.

V gene TRBV7-8 combines with J gene TRBJ2-2; the D call from TCRdb, TRBD1, cannot be confirmed without DNA. The V gene's germline CDR1 is SGHVS and CDR2 FQNEAQ. This CDR3 is built from 13 residues. The CDR3 protein is CASSPQGWGELFF.

The gene calls are TRBV7-2 and TRBJ2-3. The CDR3 runs to 16 residues. Per germline, CDR1 SGHTA and CDR2 FQGNSA. CDR3 in amino acids: CASSLGVVSGTDTQYF.